The rows below give T cell receptor beta chains drawn from one sample of a study of blood T cell repertoires in COVID-19. TCRdb's copy holds only in-frame clones and misses some; the assay was immunoSEQ multiplex PCR. The top ten clones hold 2.3% of a sample with just over 250,000 clones, 80% to 90% of them seen once. The specimen sequenced was peripheral blood. These receptors were obtained from a woman aged 50 to 60 with acute or convalescent COVID-19. CDR3s include the opening cysteine and the closing phenylalanine or tryptophan. A D gene is named only where the DNA matches it firmly. The size entry is marked missing in some rows and otherwise reads once, few, many or a size class.

v_call,clone_size,j_call,d_call,cdr3_aa,cdr3_nt
TRBV18,few,TRBJ2-7,.,CASSPRRSYEQYF,TGTGCCAGCTCACCAAGGCGGTCCTACGAGCAGTACTTC
TRBV9,.,TRBJ2-2,.,CASSVRGVDTGELFF,TGTGCCAGCAGCGTAAGGGGCGTAGACACCGGGGAGCTGTTTTTT
TRBV7-6,.,TRBJ2-7,TRBD1,CASSPYTGGNEQYF,TGTGCCAGCAGCCCATACACAGGGGGCAACGAGCAGTACTTC
TRBV27,.,TRBJ1-3,TRBD1,CASSQDREPGNTIYF,TGTGCCAGCAGTCAGGACAGGGAACCTGGAAACACCATATATTTT
TRBV7-2,.,TRBJ1-3,.,CASSLGGEDTIYF,TGTGCCAGCAGCTTAGGGGGAGAAGACACCATATATTTT
TRBV10-3,.,TRBJ1-3,.,CAISESPSDSANTIYF,TGTGCCATCAGTGAGTCCCCCAGCGACTCTGCAAACACCATATATTTT
TRBV15,.,TRBJ1-1,.,CATSRPGENTEAFF,TGTGCCACCAGCAGACCCGGGGAGAACACTGAAGCTTTCTTT
TRBV9,.,TRBJ2-3,TRBD1,CASSAPGQGADTQYF,TGTGCCAGCAGCGCACCGGGACAGGGCGCAGATACGCAGTATTTT
TRBV20-1,once,TRBJ2-7,TRBD2,CSASSGRNGYEQYF,TGCAGTGCTAGTAGCGGGAGGAACGGCTACGAGCAGTACTTC
TRBV24-1,few,TRBJ1-5,TRBD1,CATSDRKTGKNQPQHF,TGTGCCACCAGTGACCGAAAGACAGGGAAAAATCAGCCCCAGCATTTT
TRBV6-5,.,TRBJ1-4,TRBD1,CASGRTGGKEKLFF,TGTGCCAGCGGACGGACAGGGGGCAAAGAAAAACTGTTTTTT
TRBV18,few,TRBJ1-2,.,CASSFSDYGYTF,TGTGCCAGCTCTTTTTCCGACTATGGCTACACCTTC
TRBV7-6,.,TRBJ2-7,TRBD2,CASSSGLAKYEQYF,TGTGCCAGCAGCTCGGGACTAGCGAAGTACGAGCAGTACTTC
TRBV28,.,TRBJ2-7,TRBD2,CASSSDRGGSGRALGEQYF,TGTGCCAGCAGTTCCGACAGGGGAGGGAGCGGGAGGGCCCTAGGCGAGCAGTACTTC
TRBV19,.,TRBJ1-6,TRBD1,CASIGGGLYNSPLHF,TGTGCCAGTATAGGAGGGGGCCTTTATAATTCACCCCTCCACTTT
TRBV11-2,few,TRBJ2-1,.,CASSSWATSSYNEQFF,TGTGCCAGCAGCTCGTGGGCTACTAGCTCCTACAATGAGCAGTTCTTC
TRBV19,.,TRBJ2-1,TRBD2,CASSMAGGSYNEQFF,TGTGCCAGTAGTATGGCGGGAGGGTCCTACAATGAGCAGTTCTTC
TRBV7-2,.,TRBJ1-2,TRBD1,CASSLDRGSANYGYTF,TGTGCCAGCAGCTTGGACAGGGGCTCAGCTAACTATGGCTACACCTTC
TRBV5-1,once,TRBJ2-7,.,CASSPHPSSYEQYF,TGCGCCAGCAGCCCTCACCCGAGCTCCTACGAGCAGTACTTC
TRBV27,.,TRBJ1-1,.,CASSWGGGTEAFF,TGTGCCAGCAGTTGGGGGGGAGGGACTGAAGCTTTCTTT